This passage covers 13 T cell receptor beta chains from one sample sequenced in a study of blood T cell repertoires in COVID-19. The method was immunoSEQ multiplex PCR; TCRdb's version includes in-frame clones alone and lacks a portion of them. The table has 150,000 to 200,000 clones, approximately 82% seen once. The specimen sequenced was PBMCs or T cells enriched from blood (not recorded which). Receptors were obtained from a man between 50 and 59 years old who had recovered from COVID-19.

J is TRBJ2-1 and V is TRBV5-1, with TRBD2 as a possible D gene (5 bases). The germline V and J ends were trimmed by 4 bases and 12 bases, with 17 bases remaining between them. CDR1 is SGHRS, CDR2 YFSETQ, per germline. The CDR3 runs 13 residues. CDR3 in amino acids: CASSGPDGVRQFF. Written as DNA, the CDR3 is TGCGCCAGCAGCGGGCCCGACGGGGTTCGGCAGTTCTTC.

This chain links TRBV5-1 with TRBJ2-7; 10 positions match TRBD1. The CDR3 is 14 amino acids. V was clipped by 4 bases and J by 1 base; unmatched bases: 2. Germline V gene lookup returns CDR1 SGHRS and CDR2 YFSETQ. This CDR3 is CASSGTGVSYEQYF. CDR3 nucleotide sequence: TGCGCCAGCAGCGGGACAGGGGTTTCCTACGAGCAGTACTTC.

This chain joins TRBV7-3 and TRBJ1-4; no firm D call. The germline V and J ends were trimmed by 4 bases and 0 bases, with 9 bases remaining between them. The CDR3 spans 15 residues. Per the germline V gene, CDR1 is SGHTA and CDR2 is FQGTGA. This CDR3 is CASSSRRTTNEKLFF. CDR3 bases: TGTGCCAGCAGCTCCCGGAGAACAACTAATGAAAAACTGTTTTTT.

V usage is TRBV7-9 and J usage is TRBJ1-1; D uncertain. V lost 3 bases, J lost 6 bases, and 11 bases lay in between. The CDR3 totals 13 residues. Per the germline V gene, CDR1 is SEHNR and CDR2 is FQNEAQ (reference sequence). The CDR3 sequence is CASSFLVTAEAFF. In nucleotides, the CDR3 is TGTGCCAGCAGCTTTTTAGTCACGGCTGAAGCTTTCTTT.

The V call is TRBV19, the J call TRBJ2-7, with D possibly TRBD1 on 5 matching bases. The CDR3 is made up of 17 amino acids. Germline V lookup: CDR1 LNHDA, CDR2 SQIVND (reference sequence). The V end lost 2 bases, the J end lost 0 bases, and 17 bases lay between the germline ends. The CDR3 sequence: CASSIHPPWTYSYEQYF. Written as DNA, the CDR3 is TGTGCCAGTAGTATACATCCCCCCTGGACATACTCCTACGAGCAGTACTTC.

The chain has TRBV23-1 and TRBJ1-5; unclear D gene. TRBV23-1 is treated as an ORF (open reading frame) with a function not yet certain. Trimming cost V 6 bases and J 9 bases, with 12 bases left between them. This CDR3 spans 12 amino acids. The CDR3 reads CASSPGLGPQHF. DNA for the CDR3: TGCGCCAGCAGCCCCGGGTTGGGGCCCCAGCATTTT.

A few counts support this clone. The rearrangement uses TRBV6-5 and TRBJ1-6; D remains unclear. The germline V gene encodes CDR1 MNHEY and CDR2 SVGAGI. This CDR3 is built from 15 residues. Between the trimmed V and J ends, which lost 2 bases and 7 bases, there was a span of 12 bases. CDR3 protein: CASSYGWQANSPLHF. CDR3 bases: TGTGCCAGCAGTTACGGGTGGCAGGCCAATTCACCCCTCCACTTT.

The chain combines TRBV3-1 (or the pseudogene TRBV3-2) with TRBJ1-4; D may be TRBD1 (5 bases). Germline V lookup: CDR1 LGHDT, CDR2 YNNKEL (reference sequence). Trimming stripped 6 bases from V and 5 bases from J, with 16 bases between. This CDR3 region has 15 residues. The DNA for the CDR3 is TGTGCCAGCAGACCAACGCGGGGGGGAAATGAAAAACTGTTTTTT. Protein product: CASRPTRGGNEKLFF.

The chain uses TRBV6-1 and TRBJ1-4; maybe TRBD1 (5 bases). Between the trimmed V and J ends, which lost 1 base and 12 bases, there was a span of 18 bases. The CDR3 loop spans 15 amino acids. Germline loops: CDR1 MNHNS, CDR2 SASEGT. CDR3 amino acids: CASSEGQWSWGELFF. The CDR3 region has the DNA TGTGCCAGCAGTGAAGGCCAGTGGAGTTGGGGGGAACTGTTTTTT.

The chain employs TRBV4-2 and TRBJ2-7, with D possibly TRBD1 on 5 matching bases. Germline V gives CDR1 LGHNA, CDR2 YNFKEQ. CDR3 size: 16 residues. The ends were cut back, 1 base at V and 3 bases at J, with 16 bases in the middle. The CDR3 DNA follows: TGTGCCAGCAGCCAAGGGAGTCAGTCGACAGTCTACGAGCAGTACTTC. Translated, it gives CASSQGSQSTVYEQYF.

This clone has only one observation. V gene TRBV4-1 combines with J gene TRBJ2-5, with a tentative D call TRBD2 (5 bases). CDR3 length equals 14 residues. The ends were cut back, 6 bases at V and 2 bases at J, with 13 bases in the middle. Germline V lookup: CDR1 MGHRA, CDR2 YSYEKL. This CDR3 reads CASSEGPGQETQYF. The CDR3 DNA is TGCGCCAGCAGTGAGGGTCCCGGACAAGAGACCCAGTACTTC.

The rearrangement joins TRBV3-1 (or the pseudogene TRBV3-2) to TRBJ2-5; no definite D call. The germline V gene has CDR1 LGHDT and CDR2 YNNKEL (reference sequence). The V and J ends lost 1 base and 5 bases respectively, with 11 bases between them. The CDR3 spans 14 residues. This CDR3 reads CASSQVSRRETQYF. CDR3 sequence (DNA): TGTGCCAGCAGCCAAGTATCCCGTCGGGAGACCCAGTACTTC.

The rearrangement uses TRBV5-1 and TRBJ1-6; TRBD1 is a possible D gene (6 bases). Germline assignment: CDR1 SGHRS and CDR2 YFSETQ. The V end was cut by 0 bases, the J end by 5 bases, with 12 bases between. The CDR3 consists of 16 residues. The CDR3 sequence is CASSLAVAGDNSPLHF. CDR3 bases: TGCGCCAGCAGCTTGGCCGTCGCAGGGGATAATTCACCCCTCCACTTT.